The T cell receptor beta chain under discussion was sequenced for a study of T cells in Graves' hyperthyroidism and ophthalmopathy. Study observations and caveats: In blood, most of the thyroid clonotypes expanded above 0.001 were also present. Ophthalmopathy, as predicted by the model, came a median around 6 months after the prediction.

Amplification yielded TCR beta CDR3 regions, with RNA transcripts as the source. Initially, a first-round RT-PCR of the TCR CDR3 employed the HTBI primer set. TCRdb reprocessed the multiplex PCR reads via MiXCR and lists one record per CDR3 protein. The profile covers a few hundred thousand distinct CDR3 sequences, with 15% to 19% appearing a single time and 7.3% taken by the ten largest. This clonotype was recorded at least ten times. The antigen is not known. The hyperthyroidism was newly diagnosed and had lasted under 2 months; the patients were aged 18 to 65. Uncontrolled infection, other autoimmune disease, pregnancy or lactation excluded patients. CDR3 length equals 15 residues. Germline assignment: CDR1 SGHRS and CDR2 YFSETQ. Trimming stripped 4 bases from V and 5 bases from J, with 16 bases between.

The source material was blood. The genes are TRBV5-1 and TRBJ1-5; D is unclear. This receptor was taken from a woman between 25 and 40 years old with Graves' hyperthyroidism. This CDR3 is CASSPEGTLDQPQHF. CDR3 DNA sequence: TGCGCCAGCAGCCCGGAGGGAACCCTCGATCAGCCCCAGCATTTT.